This TCR beta chain derives from a study of T cells in Graves' hyperthyroidism and ophthalmopathy (dated by TCRdb to the late 2010s). In terms of the full investigation: Peripheral blood samples were taken at initial diagnosis, before any treatment was given. TCR V-J signatures able to tell the groups apart were searched for in a discovery cohort of 100 or so patients, of whom over 40 had Graves' ophthalmopathy and roughly 58 had stable Graves' hyperthyroidism. Whether ophthalmopathy could be predicted prospectively was tested in an independent validation cohort made up of 18 to 20 hyperthyroidism patients plus 17 patients who later progressed to ophthalmopathy. The 75 to 100 discovery patients were divided at random into training and test sets in a 7:3 ratio. Thyroid tissue and blood T-cell repertoires from more than five Graves' hyperthyroidism patients were also compared in the study. After sampling, hyperthyroidism patients received methimazole starting at 30 mg daily, and ophthalmopathy patients received high-dose intravenous methylprednisolone. According to the paper, TCR Vbeta CDR3 sequencing was carried out on some 140 peripheral blood samples, which came from 40 to 45 ophthalmopathy, 75 or so hyperthyroidism and around 17 progressor patients.

The TCR beta CDR3 regions were amplified from the RNA transcripts. A first-round RT-PCR of the TCR CDR3 used the HTBI primer set with the Qiagen OneStep RT-PCR kit. Libraries were constructed in a second round of multiplex PCR, after which size selection and purification were performed. Paired-end sequencing of the libraries was performed with 100 bp reads on an Illumina HiSeq2000. Turning to the authors' computational methods: Raw data were processed with SOAPnuke, discarding reads with adapters, uncalled bases, mean Phred below 15, or no exact constant-primer or identifier match. High-quality paired reads were merged with COPE v1.2.5, and unique nucleotide sequences were defined as clonotypes. MiTCR v1.1 was used to align clonotypes to the IMGT TRBV, TRBD and TRBJ reference segments. The analysis included only V-J combinations with a frequency above 0.0001, which together covered over 98% of the repertoires. A TCS score was defined as the ratio between F50 (clonal expansion) and ExV (chaos), using BLOSUM62-based TCRdist between CDR3 peptides within each V-J. Welch's t-statistics and random forest reduced around 520 V-J features to 13, which were used in a naive Bayes classifier (R e1071). TCRdb reprocessed the public reads (quality trimming at Q25 with fastp, clone calling with MiXCR) and kept in-frame beta chains. Rows merge per CDR3 protein into single entries with the most common DNA and genes. TCRdb assigned the V and J calls; the authors' analysis was not used. The sample profile shows around 300,000 distinct CDR3 sequences; about 20% of them were found once. Jointly, the top ten make up over 55% of the sample.

Points the paper makes about the study in general: No statistical method was used to fix the sample size in advance, and group allocation was not hidden from the investigators. A 13 V-J signature model separated ophthalmopathy from stable hyperthyroidism, with approximately 86% sensitivity and around 84% specificity in cross-validation and 80%/75% in testing. Most expanded thyroid clonotypes (frequency above 0.001) were also found in blood, which suggests that blood repertoires may mirror thyroid immune responses. In validation, the model predicted progression to ophthalmopathy a median of roughly 6.1 months before onset, with roughly 71% sensitivity and just under 75% specificity.

Ophthalmopathy patients had moderately to severely active disease, with a Clinical Activity Score of 3 or more, a NOSPECS grade of 4 or more, and a disease duration of less than 3 months. Exclusion was applied to patients with uncontrolled infections, other autoimmune diseases, pregnancy or lactation. Diagnoses were based on clinical symptoms, serum thyroxine and TRAb, thyroid ultrasound and orbital computed tomography. Ficoll-Paque density gradient centrifugation was used to isolate PBMCs from around 10 ml of fresh peripheral blood. Trizol reagent was used to extract total RNA, and RNA quality was then checked on an Agilent 2100 Bioanalyzer. From the cysteine up to the phenylalanine, the CDR3 has a length of 15 residues. The CDR3 DNA has 45 bases and is translated from base 1. V is cut by 6 bases and J by 3 bases, and the space between the germline ends is 15 bases. CDR1 and CDR2, looked up from the germline V gene (reference sequence), are MNHEY and SMNVEV.

This clonotype occurred many times. Its antigen is still unknown. No quality values exist for individual bases; no much larger clone is one base distant. The specimen sequenced was blood. The V and J segments used are TRBV27 and TRBJ1-5, and the D gene may be TRBD1, 6 bases matching. This TCR was recovered from a man younger than 45 with Graves' ophthalmopathy. At the DNA level, the sequence is TGTGCCAGCAGAATAAGACAGGCCACCAATCAGCCCCAGCATTTT. It encodes CASRIRQATNQPQHF.